The 15 T cell receptor beta chains given below trace back to one sample, sequenced in a study of CD8+CD57+ T cells in acquired aplastic anemia. Individuals selected for sequencing had exhibited CD8+CD57+ cell expansion on flow cytometry. The template used for profiling TCR beta VDJ and CDR3 was genomic DNA. TCRdb fed the reads into MiXCR, producing one record per CDR3 protein. The repertoire holds under 200,000 distinct CDR3 sequences, approximately 48% seen once, with 1.8% in the top ten. The sample comprised sorted CD4+, CD8+, or CD8+CD57+ T cells (not recorded which) from PBMCs. The receptors here all came from a human donor with aplastic anemia.

This clonotype occurred many times. The chain joins TRBV7-8 to TRBJ1-4, with unresolved D. Germline V gene sequence: CDR1 SGHVS, CDR2 FQNEAQ. The germline V and J ends were trimmed by 3 bases and 0 bases, with 5 bases remaining between them. The CDR3 totals 14 residues. This CDR3 reads CASSFYATNEKLFF. The CDR3 DNA reads as TGTGCCAGCAGCTTTTATGCAACTAATGAAAAACTGTTTTTT. The full variable domain, its missing parts supplied by reference TRBV7-8 and TRBJ1-4, is GAGVSQSPRYKVAKRGQDVALRCDPISGHVSLFWYQQALGQGPEFLTYFQNEAQLDKSGLPSDRFFAERPEGSVSTLKIQRTQQEDSAVYLCASSFYATNEKLFFGSGTQLSVL.

The count of this clonotype is one. This sequence may be a read error, since a much larger clone differs from it by one base. The J gene is TRBJ1-5, the V gene TRBV5-1; D remains unclear. Germline V lookup: CDR1 SGHRS, CDR2 YFSETQ. Deletions cut 3 bases from V and 5 bases from J, with 9 bases between. CDR3 length: 13 amino acids. The CDR3 here is CASSSSVDQPQHF. DNA of the CDR3: TGCGCCAGCAGCTCTTCGGTAGATCAGCCCCAGCATTTT.

The chain uses TRBV24-1 and TRBJ1-5; D not certain. The V end lost 2 bases, the J end lost 4 bases, and 5 bases lay between the germline ends. Germline loops: CDR1 KGHDR, CDR2 SFDVKD. The CDR3 has 13 residues. For the CDR3, the DNA is TGTGCCACCAGTGATTATGGAAATCAGCCCCAGCATTTT. Translating gives CATSDYGNQPQHF.

J is TRBJ2-6 and V is TRBV15; D possibly matches TRBD1 or TRBD2 (5 bases each). The V gene's germline CDR1 is LNHNV and CDR2 YYDKDF (reference sequence). This CDR3 comprises 16 residues. V was pared by 5 bases and J by 1 base, with 12 bases between. CDR3 amino acids: CATSPPWGSGANVLTF. The CDR3, as DNA: TGTGCCACCAGCCCCCCTTGGGGGTCTGGGGCCAACGTCCTGACTTTC.

This chain connects TRBV4-3 to TRBJ2-4; 8 bases agree with TRBD1. There are 15 residues in the CDR3. Germline V gene lookup returns CDR1 LGHNA and CDR2 YSLEER. With V trimmed by 0 bases and J by 8 bases, 6 bases remained unmatched. The CDR3 region is CASSQEGDRGYIQYF. In DNA, the CDR3 is TGCGCCAGCAGCCAAGAAGGTGACAGGGGTTACATTCAGTACTTC.

The chain recombines TRBV12-5 with TRBJ2-3, with TRBD2 matching 14 bases. The trim removed 1 base at V and 6 bases at J, leaving 9 bases unmatched. This CDR3 is 18 amino acids long. Germline CDR1 reads LGHNT; CDR2 reads FRNRAP. The CDR3 DNA is TGTGCTAGTGGTTTGGACCTGACTAGCGGGGGGGCGACGGATACGCAGTATTTT. Residues: CASGLDLTSGGATDTQYF.

CDR3 sequence (DNA): TGTGCCAGCAGCCAAGAAGGCATGAGCAATCAGCCCCAGCATTTT. Translated, it gives CASSQEGMSNQPQHF. This chain connects TRBV3-1 to TRBJ1-5; D unresolved. Germline assignment: CDR1 LGHDT and CDR2 YNNKEL (reference sequence). The CDR3 consists of 15 residues. Trimming pared 0 bases from V and 1 base from J, leaving 7 bases between.

V and J are TRBV7-9 and TRBJ1-2; 9 nucleotides line up with TRBD1. V was clipped by 4 bases and J by 8 bases; unmatched bases: 5. The CDR3 extends over 13 amino acids. CDR1 is SEHNR, CDR2 FQNEAQ, per germline (reference sequence). The CDR3 coding sequence is TGTGCCAGCAGCTCCGGACAGGGGCAAGGCTACACCTTC. This sequence encodes CASSSGQGQGYTF.

This clonotype was picked up many times. J is TRBJ1-1 and V is TRBV5-1; 8 bases line up with TRBD1. The J segment lost 5 bases and the V segment lost 4 bases, leaving 16 bases of the junction unmatched. The CDR3 is 17 amino acids. CDR1 and CDR2 from the germline V gene are SGHRS and YFSETQ. The CDR3 bases are TGCGCCAGCAGCACGGGCAGGACAGGGCGGATCGGGACTGAAGCTTTCTTT. Its protein is CASSTGRTGRIGTEAFF. Full variable domain (missing parts from reference TRBV5-1 and TRBJ1-1): KAGVTQTPRYLIKTRGQQVTLSCSPISGHRSVSWYQQTPGQGLQFLFEYFSETQRNKGNFPGRFSGRQFSNSRSEMNVSTLELGDSALYLCASSTGRTGRIGTEAFFGQGTRLTVV.

This clonotype was seen many times. The chain employs TRBV7-3 and TRBJ1-1; weak D call: TRBD1 (6 bases). Germline V gives CDR1 SGHTA, CDR2 FQGTGA. Trimming removed 2 bases from V and 1 base from J, with 11 bases in between. This CDR3 is built from 15 residues. The CDR3 DNA reads as TGTGCCAGCAGCTTATTCGGACAGACGAACACTGAAGCTTTCTTT. Translation gives CASSLFGQTNTEAFF.

The gene calls are TRBV5-1 and TRBJ2-7, with no clear D. CDR1 and CDR2 (germline): SGHRS, YFSETQ. The germline V and J ends were trimmed by 0 bases and 5 bases, with 6 bases remaining between them. The CDR3 is made up of 12 amino acids. This chain's CDR3 is CASSLVGHEQYF. The CDR3 nucleotides are TGCGCCAGCAGCTTGGTAGGGCACGAGCAGTACTTC.

The rearrangement joins TRBV12-5 to TRBJ2-5; 8 bases are shared with TRBD2. CDR3 size: 13 residues. V was clipped by 7 bases and J by 5 bases; unmatched bases: 6. Germline V gives CDR1 LGHNT, CDR2 FRNRAP. The CDR3 protein is CASATGGAETQYF. CDR3 coding DNA: TGTGCTAGTGCCACCGGGGGGGCCGAGACCCAGTACTTC. Full variable domain (remainder filled in from reference TRBV12-5 and TRBJ2-5): DARVTQTPRHKVTEMGQEVTMRCQPILGHNTVFWYRQTMMQGLELLAYFRNRAPLDDSGMPKDRFSAEMPDATLATLKIQPSEPRDSAVYFCASATGGAETQYFGPGTRLLVL.

The chain employs TRBV7-8 and TRBJ2-7, with TRBD1 identical over 8 bases. The ends lost 5 bases at V and 0 bases at J; junction bases unmatched: 6. Germline V gene sequence: CDR1 SGHVS, CDR2 FQNEAQ. The CDR3 extends over 15 amino acids. The DNA of the CDR3 is TGTGCCAGCAGCCTTCGGGACAGGAGCTCCTACGAGCAGTACTTC. The encoded protein is CASSLRDRSSYEQYF. Full variable domain (rest looked up from reference TRBV7-8 and TRBJ2-7): GAGVSQSPRYKVAKRGQDVALRCDPISGHVSLFWYQQALGQGPEFLTYFQNEAQLDKSGLPSDRFFAERPEGSVSTLKIQRTQQEDSAVYLCASSLRDRSSYEQYFGPGTRLTVT.

This clonotype was seen repeatedly, ten times or more. The rearrangement links TRBV20-1 to TRBJ1-6; no firm D call. CDR1 is DFQATT, CDR2 SNEGSKA, per germline (reference sequence). V was pared by 5 bases and J by 0 bases, with 14 bases between. The CDR3 covers 16 residues. The CDR3 protein is CSAPPATSSYNSPLHF. CDR3 bases: TGCAGTGCTCCCCCGGCCACAAGCTCCTATAATTCACCCCTCCACTTT.

J is TRBJ1-6 and V is TRBV11-2; a possible D gene is TRBD1 (6 bases). The CDR3 contains 13 residues. Germline CDR1 SGHAT, CDR2 FQNNGV. The CDR3 nucleotides read TGTGCTAGTAGGGGCAGGGGAGTGTCACCCCTCCACTTT. It specifies CASRGRGVSPLHF.